Listed below are T cell receptor beta chains from one sample, sequenced in a study of preoperative IRX-2 immunotherapy in early breast cancer. Assay used: immunoSEQ multiplex PCR; TCRdb lists only in-frame clones, some missing. The profile shows 35,000 to 40,000 clones, 65% to 90% of them singletons. The sample was lymph node tissue, taken after IRX-2 immunotherapy. These TCRs come from a human donor with breast cancer. Both conserved end residues are part of each CDR3. A D gene is named only where the DNA matches it firmly. Some rows have no size entry. The others give once, few or many, or a class for an expanded clone.

d_gene	v_gene	j_gene	abundance	CDR3aa	CDR3nt
TRBD1	TRBV6-8	TRBJ2-7	NA	CASRTGGPLYEQYF	TGTGCCAGCAGGACAGGGGGCCCTTTATACGAGCAGTACTTC
NA	TRBV10-1	TRBJ2-7	once	CASSDTVYEQYF	TGCGCCAGCAGCGATACAGTCTACGAGCAGTACTTC
NA	TRBV6-8	TRBJ1-1	NA	CASSYLLGGEAFF	TGTGCCAGCAGTTACTTATTGGGGGGGGAAGCTTTCTTT
TRBD2	TRBV6-8	TRBJ2-3	NA	CAISTSGGLTDTQYF	TGTGCCATCAGTACTAGCGGGGGGCTCACAGATACGCAGTATTTT
NA	TRBV5-1	TRBJ1-2	NA	CASSLAGSPDGYGYTF	TGCGCCAGCAGCTTGGCGGGCTCCCCGGATGGCTATGGCTACACCTTC
NA	TRBV11-3	TRBJ2-2	NA	CASSLSRGTNTGELFF	TGTGCCAGCAGCTTAAGCAGGGGAACGAACACCGGGGAGCTGTTTTTT
NA	TRBV10-1	TRBJ2-2	few	CASSRTTGWAGELFF	TGCGCCAGCAGTCGCACAACAGGGTGGGCCGGGGAGCTGTTTTTT
NA	TRBV6-8	TRBJ2-7	NA	CASSRQGGWDEQYF	TGTGCCAGCAGCCGACAGGGAGGGTGGGACGAGCAGTACTTC
NA	TRBV18	TRBJ1-2	NA	CASSPSQENYGYTF	TGTGCCAGCTCACCCTCTCAGGAGAACTATGGCTACACCTTC
TRBD1	TRBV11-3	TRBJ2-1	few	CASSLEQGVNEQFF	TGTGCCAGCAGCTTAGAACAGGGGGTCAATGAGCAGTTCTTC
NA	TRBV19	TRBJ1-1	NA	CASSSIGHLNTEAFF	TGTGCCAGTAGTTCTATCGGACACTTGAACACTGAAGCTTTCTTT
TRBD1	TRBV6-8	TRBJ1-2	NA	CASSRTGSPYGYTF	TGTGCCAGCAGTAGGACAGGGAGCCCCTATGGCTACACCTTC
TRBD1	TRBV6-8	TRBJ1-3	NA	CASSLTGEGNTIYF	TGTGCCAGCAGTCTCACAGGGGAAGGAAACACCATATATTTT
TRBD2	TRBV19	TRBJ2-3	NA	CASSGVGGSGDTQYF	TGTGCCAGTAGTGGGGTCGGGGGGAGTGGAGATACGCAGTATTTT
NA	TRBV7-1	TRBJ1-2	NA	CASSSQLRDLGGYTF	TGTGCCAGCAGCTCACAACTACGGGACTTGGGAGGCTACACCTTC
NA	TRBV27	TRBJ2-7	NA	CASSPLSDSSYEQYF	TGTGCCAGCAGCCCTTTAAGTGACAGTTCCTACGAGCAGTACTTC
TRBD1	TRBV11-3	TRBJ1-5	NA	CASSLTGTGDQPQHF	TGTGCCAGCAGCTTAACCGGGACAGGGGATCAGCCCCAGCATTTT
NA	TRBV11-3	TRBJ2-7	NA	CASSRTESYYEQYF	TGTGCCAGCAGCCGGACAGAGAGTTACTACGAGCAGTACTTC
NA	TRBV28	TRBJ1-1	NA	CASSLGEDTEAFF	TGTGCCAGCAGTTTGGGGGAGGACACTGAAGCTTTCTTT
TRBD1	TRBV11-3	TRBJ1-6	once	CASSEQGQKYNSPLHF	TGTGCCAGCAGCGAACAGGGACAGAAATACAATTCACCCCTCCACTTT
NA	TRBV19	TRBJ1-5	NA	CASADYSSQPQHF	TGTGCCAGTGCCGATTATAGCAGTCAGCCCCAGCATTTT
NA	TRBV29-1	TRBJ1-2	few	CSVEAGRSILDGYTF	TGCAGCGTTGAAGCCGGGCGGAGTATCCTCGATGGCTACACCTTC
NA	TRBV5-1	TRBJ2-7	NA	CASSLQGPSSYEQYF	TGCGCCAGCAGCTTGCAGGGCCCGAGCTCCTACGAGCAGTACTTC
TRBD1	TRBV6-8	TRBJ1-1	NA	CASSSTWTGGEDEAFF	TGTGCCAGCAGTAGCACCTGGACAGGGGGCGAGGATGAAGCTTTCTTT
TRBD1	TRBV7-7	TRBJ1-1	NA	CASSHGTANTEAFF	TGTGCCAGCAGCCACGGGACAGCTAACACTGAAGCTTTCTTT
TRBD1	TRBV6-8	TRBJ1-1	once	CAISPLKGEQGARTEAFF	TGTGCCATCAGCCCACTTAAGGGGGAACAGGGGGCGCGAACTGAAGCTTTCTTT
TRBD2	TRBV28	TRBJ2-1	NA	CASSPRGGRRGNEQFF	TGTGCCAGCAGCCCCCGGGGAGGGCGGCGGGGTAATGAGCAGTTCTTC
TRBD1	TRBV11-3	TRBJ1-4	NA	CASSSSRDRPVGEKLFF	TGTGCCAGCAGCTCATCCCGGGACAGGCCGGTCGGGGAAAAACTGTTTTTT
TRBD1	TRBV19	TRBJ1-1	NA	CASSIRTSGTVNTEAFF	TGTGCCAGTAGTATAAGGACCTCGGGGACAGTGAACACTGAAGCTTTCTTT
NA	TRBV6-8	TRBJ1-1	NA	CATPDNMNTEAFF	TGTGCCACCCCGGACAACATGAACACTGAAGCTTTCTTT
NA	TRBV5-1	TRBJ1-5	NA	CASSLAESNQPQHF	TGCGCCAGCAGCTTGGCGGAATCAAATCAGCCCCAGCATTTT
NA	TRBV6-8	TRBJ2-2	once	CASKGEGQDTGELFF	TGTGCCAGCAAGGGGGAAGGGCAGGACACCGGGGAGCTGTTTTTT
TRBD2	TRBV11-3	TRBJ2-3	NA	CASSSKRLAGGRSTDTQYF	TGTGCCAGCAGCTCAAAGCGACTAGCGGGGGGGCGGAGCACAGATACGCAGTATTTT
NA	TRBV1	TRBJ1-6	NA	CASSQDGWILRLDSPLHF	TGCGCCAGCAGCCAAGATGGGTGGATCCTGCGCCTGGATTCACCCCTCCACTTT
NA	TRBV11-3	TRBJ2-2	NA	CASSLDLQRASTGELFF	TGTGCCAGCAGCTTAGATCTACAGAGGGCTAGTACCGGGGAGCTGTTTTTT
TRBD2	TRBV11-3	TRBJ2-3	few	CASSQPGSGEGDTQYF	TGTGCCAGCAGCCAACCGGGGAGCGGGGAAGGAGATACGCAGTATTTT
NA	TRBV5-8	TRBJ1-4	NA	CASSLAQGFNEKLFF	TGTGCCAGCAGCTTAGCACAGGGTTTTAATGAAAAACTGTTTTTT
NA	TRBV5-1	TRBJ2-3	NA	CASSLRTLTGADTQYF	TGCGCCAGCAGCTTGCGTACACTTACCGGCGCAGATACGCAGTATTTT
NA	TRBV7-1	TRBJ2-3	NA	CASSLTPTDTQYF	TGTGCCAGCAGCCTCACCCCCACAGATACGCAGTATTTT
NA	TRBV28	TRBJ1-2	NA	CASSSDDQSLNYGYTF	TGTGCCAGCAGTTCTGACGATCAATCCTTAAACTATGGCTACACCTTC
NA	TRBV11-3	TRBJ1-4	NA	CASSHLIRKNIDSFF	TGTGCCAGCAGCCACCTTATACGGAAAAACATTGATTCTTTTTTT
NA	TRBV19	TRBJ1-5	NA	CASSGSGYSNQPQHF	TGTGCCAGTAGTGGTTCAGGGTATAGCAATCAGCCCCAGCATTTT
NA	TRBV6-8	TRBJ1-6	NA	CASRSSLDSPLHF	TGTGCCAGCAGGTCATCTTTGGATTCACCCCTCCACTTT
NA	TRBV11-3	TRBJ1-1	NA	CASSLVGGTRTEAFF	TGTGCCAGCAGCTTAGTAGGAGGAACGAGGACTGAAGCTTTCTTT
NA	TRBV6-8	TRBJ2-7	NA	CASSYSLTRGTYEQYF	TGTGCCAGCAGTTACTCCTTGACCAGAGGCACCTACGAGCAGTACTTC
NA	TRBV6-8	TRBJ1-5	few	CASTPLNYQPQHF	TGTGCCAGCACTCCGTTGAATTATCAGCCCCAGCATTTT